This T cell receptor (beta chain) came from a study of technical replicates of blood from a handful of donors. Germline V lookup: CDR1 MRHNA, CDR2 SNTAGT. V was trimmed by 6 bases and J by 1 base, leaving 14 bases between them. CDR3 length: 15 amino acids. Assay used: immunoSEQ multiplex PCR; TCRdb lists only in-frame clones, some missing. The sample lists about 60,000 clones; around 87% were seen once. This sequence originates from a human donor in good health. Some clones in this sample may be carry-over from other donors' samples. The sequenced sample consisted of PBMCs. The chain is built from TRBV6-4 and TRBJ2-3; tentatively, D is TRBD2 (6 bases). CDR3 sequence (DNA): TGTGCCAGCAGCCCGGAGCCGGGAGGCACAGATACGCAGTATTTT. It translates to CASSPEPGGTDTQYF.